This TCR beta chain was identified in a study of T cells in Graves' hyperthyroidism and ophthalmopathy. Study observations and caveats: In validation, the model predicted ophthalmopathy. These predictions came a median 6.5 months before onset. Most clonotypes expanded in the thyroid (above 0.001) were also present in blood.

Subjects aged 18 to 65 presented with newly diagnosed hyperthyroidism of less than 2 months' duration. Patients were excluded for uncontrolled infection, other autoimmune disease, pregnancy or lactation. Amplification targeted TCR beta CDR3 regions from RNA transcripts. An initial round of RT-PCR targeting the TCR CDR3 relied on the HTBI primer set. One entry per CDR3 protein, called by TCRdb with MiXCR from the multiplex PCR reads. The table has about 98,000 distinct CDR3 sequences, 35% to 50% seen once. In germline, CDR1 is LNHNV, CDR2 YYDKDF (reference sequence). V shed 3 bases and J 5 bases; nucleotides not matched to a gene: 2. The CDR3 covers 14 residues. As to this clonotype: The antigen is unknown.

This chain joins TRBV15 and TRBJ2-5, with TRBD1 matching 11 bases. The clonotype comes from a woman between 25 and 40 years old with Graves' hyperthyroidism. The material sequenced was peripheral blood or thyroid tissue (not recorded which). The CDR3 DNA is TGTGCCACCAGCAGTCGGGACAGGGGGGAGACCCAGTACTTC. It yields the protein CATSSRDRGETQYF. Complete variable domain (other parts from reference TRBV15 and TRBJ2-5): DAMVIQNPRYQVTQFGKPVTLSCSQTLNHNVMYWYQQKSSQAPKLLFHYYDKDFNNEADTPDNFQSRRPNTSFCFLDIRSPGLGDTAMYLCATSSRDRGETQYFGPGTRLLVL.